Following are 31 T cell receptor beta chains from one sample sequenced in a study of blood T cell repertoires in COVID-19. Using immunoSEQ multiplex PCR, the repertoire was profiled, and TCRdb retains in-frame clones only, with some absent. The sample has about 170,000 clones, 88% seen once. Sequencing was performed on peripheral blood. Receptors originate from a man between 60 and 75 years old with acute or convalescent COVID-19.

The chain employs TRBV5-4 and TRBJ2-5; tentatively, D is TRBD2 (5 bases). The germline V and J ends were trimmed by 4 bases and 5 bases, with 15 bases remaining between them. Germline V gene data show CDR1 as SGHNT and CDR2 as YYREEE (reference sequence). The CDR3 extends over 14 amino acids. CDR3 loop: CASSGKTIPETQYF. CDR3 nucleotides: TGTGCCAGCAGCGGGAAGACTATCCCGGAGACCCAGTACTTC. Using reference TRBV5-4 and TRBJ2-5 for the parts outside the CDR3, the full variable domain is ETGVTQSPTHLIKTRGQQVTLRCSSQSGHNTVSWYQQALGQGPQFIFQYYREEENGRGNFPPRFSGLQFPNYSSELNVNALELDDSALYLCASSGKTIPETQYFGPGTRLLVL.

This rearrangement joins TRBV24-1 to TRBJ2-1; 12 bases are shared with TRBD2. Trimming cost V 3 bases and J 5 bases; bases outside gene matches: 4. Germline assignment: CDR1 KGHDR and CDR2 SFDVKD. The CDR3 spans 16 residues. The DNA of the CDR3 is TGTGCCACCAGTGATCCGGGACTAGCGGGCAACAATGAGCAGTTCTTC. Encoded protein: CATSDPGLAGNNEQFF.

V gene TRBV5-1 combines with J gene TRBJ1-4, with 10 bases that match TRBD1. The CDR3 sequence is 15 residues long. The J segment lost 0 bases and the V segment lost 4 bases, leaving 0 bases of the junction unmatched. Germline CDR1 is SGHRS and CDR2 is YFSETQ. Here the CDR3 DNA reads TGCGCCAGCAGCGGGACAGGGGCAACTAATGAAAAACTGTTTTTT. This encodes CASSGTGATNEKLFF. Filled out from reference TRBV5-1 and TRBJ1-4, the complete variable domain reads KAGVTQTPRYLIKTRGQQVTLSCSPISGHRSVSWYQQTPGQGLQFLFEYFSETQRNKGNFPGRFSGRQFSNSRSEMNVSTLELGDSALYLCASSGTGATNEKLFFGSGTQLSVL.

The rearrangement joins TRBV27 to TRBJ1-1, with no clear D. There are 15 residues in the CDR3. Germline assignment: CDR1 MNHEY and CDR2 SMNVEV (reference sequence). V shed 5 bases and J shed 1 base, with 14 bases lying between them. The CDR3 here is CASSPTQSPNTEAFF. For the CDR3, the DNA is TGTGCCAGCAGTCCAACACAGTCCCCGAACACTGAAGCTTTCTTT.

The chain is built from TRBV29-1 and TRBJ1-3; 7 nucleotides agree with TRBD1. The germline V gene encodes CDR1 SQVTM and CDR2 ANQGSEA. CDR3 size: 15 residues. Trimming removed 4 bases from V and 2 bases from J; junction bases left unmatched: 8. CDR3 loop: CSVASDRAAGNTIYF. The CDR3 DNA reads as TGCAGCGTTGCCTCCGACAGGGCAGCTGGAAACACCATATATTTT.

V gene TRBV2 combines with J gene TRBJ2-2; D call uncertain. V gave up 2 bases and J gave up 0 bases, with 4 bases separating them. The CDR3 is made up of 14 amino acids. Germline lookup yields CDR1 SNHLY and CDR2 FYNNEI. The CDR3 reads CASSELSNTGELFF. In DNA, the CDR3 is TGTGCCAGCAGTGAACTTTCGAACACCGGGGAGCTGTTTTTT.

The rearrangement links TRBV3-1 (or the pseudogene TRBV3-2) to TRBJ1-3, with a tentative D call TRBD1 (5 bases). Germline lookup yields CDR1 LGHDT and CDR2 YNNKEL (reference sequence). This CDR3 has 12 amino acids. Deletions cut 8 bases from V and 2 bases from J, with 7 bases between. In DNA form, the CDR3 reads TGTGCCAGCGGGGCAGCTGGAAACACCATATATTTT. Translation gives CASGAAGNTIYF.

The chain employs TRBV30 and TRBJ1-1, with unresolved D. This CDR3 region has 13 residues. V lost 3 bases and J 2 bases, leaving 10 bases between the germline ends. The V gene's germline CDR1 is GTSNPN and CDR2 SVGIG (reference sequence). CDR3 region: CAWRRQANTEAFF. The CDR3 bases are TGTGCCTGGAGGCGTCAGGCAAACACTGAAGCTTTCTTT.

This clone has just a few counts. The V call is TRBV11-3, the J call TRBJ2-7; the D gene is possibly TRBD2 (5 bases). CDR1 and CDR2 (germline): SGHNT, YENEEA. The CDR3 covers 15 residues. The V end was cut by 1 base, the J end by 3 bases, with 13 bases between. Written as DNA, the CDR3 is TGTGCCAGCAGCTTAGCTGGGAGCCCGAGCTACGAGCAGTACTTC. As protein: CASSLAGSPSYEQYF.

The chain is built from TRBV6-5 and TRBJ1-2, with 7 bases matching TRBD1. The CDR3 consists of 14 residues. Losses at the gene ends were 9 bases for V and 8 bases for J; bases not matched to a gene: 15. Germline CDR1 MNHEY, CDR2 SVGAGI. CDR3 bases: TGTGCCAGTAACCGGGACAGACTATCTGAGGGCTACACCTTC. Translation: CASNRDRLSEGYTF.

The V gene is TRBV10-3, the J gene TRBJ1-4; 9 positions match TRBD1. Germline-derived CDR1 and CDR2 are ENHRY and SYGVKD. The CDR3 sequence is 18 residues long. V shed 2 bases and J 0 bases; nucleotides not matched to a gene: 7. The CDR3 protein is CAISEETGGSATNEKLFF. CDR3 sequence (DNA): TGTGCCATCAGTGAGGAGACAGGGGGAAGTGCAACTAATGAAAAACTGTTTTTT.

V usage is TRBV3-1 (or the pseudogene TRBV3-2) and J usage is TRBJ2-7; 7 nucleotides line up with TRBD2. V lost 4 bases and J lost 1; bases outside the gene matches: 7. Germline lookup yields CDR1 LGHDT and CDR2 YNNKEL (reference sequence). The CDR3 contains 15 residues. CDR3 amino acids: CASSPAGVGSYEQYF. The DNA for the CDR3 is TGTGCCAGCAGCCCCGCGGGAGTGGGTTCCTACGAGCAGTACTTC.

The chain uses TRBV5-4 and TRBJ2-5; D may be TRBD1 (6 bases). V gave up 4 bases and J gave up 5 bases, with 12 bases separating them. The CDR3 is 13 residues long. Germline V gives CDR1 SGHNT, CDR2 YYREEE (reference sequence). The CDR3 DNA is TGTGCCAGCAGCCGCGGACAGTCGGAGACCCAGTACTTC. Translation: CASSRGQSETQYF.

The chain carries TRBV2 and TRBJ2-1, with 7 bases fitting TRBD2. Germline V gene lookup returns CDR1 SNHLY and CDR2 FYNNEI. The CDR3 contains 15 residues. Losses at the gene ends were 4 bases for V and 5 bases for J; bases not matched to a gene: 8. The CDR3 region is CASSGGRGSDNEQFF. The CDR3 nucleotides are TGTGCCAGCAGTGGGGGACGCGGGAGCGACAATGAGCAGTTCTTC.

This sequence joins TRBV6-5 and TRBJ2-1; 13 nucleotides match TRBD2. The CDR3 length is 14 residues. V lost 7 bases and J lost 7; bases outside the gene matches: 4. Germline V lookup: CDR1 MNHEY, CDR2 SVGAGI. CDR3 region: CASIRTSGGNEQFF. The DNA for the CDR3 is TGTGCCAGCATTAGGACTAGCGGGGGTAATGAGCAGTTCTTC.

V usage is TRBV7-2 and J usage is TRBJ2-7, with D maybe TRBD1 (6 bases). The CDR3 sequence is 14 residues long. Trimming pared 3 bases from V and 2 bases from J, leaving 11 bases between. In germline, CDR1 is SGHTA, CDR2 FQGNSA. CDR3 sequence: CASSFRDIAYEQYV. The CDR3 DNA sequence: TGTGCCAGCAGCTTCAGGGACATAGCCTACGAGCAGTACGTC.

This chain joins TRBV11-3 and TRBJ2-3, with 15 bases lining up with TRBD2. The CDR3 is 17 amino acids. Unmatched junction bases numbered 6, after V lost 5 bases and J lost 3 bases. CDR1 is SGHNT, CDR2 YENEEA, per germline. The CDR3 DNA is TGTGCCAGCAGCCGGACTAGCGGGGGGGCAGGAACAGATACGCAGTATTTT. Protein product: CASSRTSGGAGTDTQYF.

The chain joins TRBV6-5 to TRBJ1-4; tentatively, D is TRBD1 (5 bases). Germline V gene data show CDR1 as MNHEY and CDR2 as SVGAGI. The CDR3 is made up of 14 amino acids. Deletions cut 8 bases from V and 7 bases from J, with 17 bases between. The CDR3 nucleotides are TGTGCCAGCTCTATCAGGGTAATGGGTGAAAAACTGTTTTTT. Amino acids: CASSIRVMGEKLFF.

J is TRBJ2-1 and V is TRBV7-3; 10 nucleotides agree with TRBD2. The CDR3 contains 14 residues. Unmatched junction bases numbered 6, after V lost 3 bases and J lost 10 bases. The V gene's germline CDR1 is SGHTA and CDR2 FQGTGA. Written as DNA, the CDR3 is TGTGCCAGCAGCTTTAGCGGGGGGCCAGGCGAGCAGTTCTTC. Protein: CASSFSGGPGEQFF.

The chain joins TRBV7-9 to TRBJ2-7; the match to TRBD1 covers 8 bases. The CDR3 spans 14 residues. CDR1 is SEHNR, CDR2 FQNEAQ, per germline (reference sequence). Trimming at V came to 1 base and at J to 3 bases, leaving 2 bases not matched to a gene. This CDR3 is CASSLVDRGYEQYF. The CDR3 nucleotides are TGTGCCAGCAGCTTAGTAGACAGGGGCTACGAGCAGTACTTC.

The chain uses TRBV5-1 and TRBJ2-2, with TRBD1 matching 8 bases. Germline CDR1 SGHRS, CDR2 YFSETQ. CDR3 length: 15 amino acids. J was trimmed by 3 bases and V by 3 bases; bases with no gene match: 4. The CDR3 sequence is CASSYDRGDTGELFF. Here the CDR3 DNA reads TGCGCCAGCAGCTACGACAGGGGAGACACCGGGGAGCTGTTTTTT.

The rearrangement uses TRBV5-4 and TRBJ2-5; 8 nucleotides agree with TRBD1. CDR1 is SGHNT, CDR2 YYREEE, per germline (reference sequence). The V segment lost 4 bases and the J segment 3 bases; nucleotides outside the gene matches: 11. The CDR3 runs to 16 residues. The CDR3 DNA follows: TGTGCCAGCAGCGATGGGACAGGCTGGGGGAAAGAGACCCAGTACTTC. Translation: CASSDGTGWGKETQYF.

This chain joins TRBV12-3 or TRBV12-4 and TRBJ2-7, with a possible D match to TRBD2 (5 bases). Between the trimmed V and J ends, which lost 5 bases and 6 bases, there was a span of 14 bases. The CDR3 covers 13 residues. The CDR3 DNA reads TGTGCCAGCAGTGCGACTGGAGGATCCGAGCAGTACTTC. Its protein is CASSATGGSEQYF.

V and J are TRBV7-9 and TRBJ2-5; the match to TRBD1 covers 9 bases. CDR1 and CDR2 (germline): SEHNR, FQNEAQ (reference sequence). The CDR3 spans 15 residues. Germline trimming cut 5 bases from V and 7 bases from J; bases unmatched to any gene: 11. This CDR3 reads CASSPGQGDGGTQYF. The CDR3 DNA sequence: TGTGCCAGCAGCCCGGGACAGGGTGACGGTGGGACCCAGTACTTC.

This sequence joins TRBV11-2 and TRBJ1-2; 7 positions agree with TRBD1. Unmatched junction bases numbered 3, after V lost 5 bases and J lost 3 bases. CDR3 size: 13 residues. CDR1 SGHAT and CDR2 FQNNGV come from the germline V gene. CDR3 nucleotide sequence: TGTGCCAGCAGCCCTGGGACAGACTATGGCTACACCTTC. Translated: CASSPGTDYGYTF.

Concerning this clone itself: Sequence at one end of the junction differs from germline and may be a read error. The gene calls are TRBV18 and TRBJ1-2, with D uncertain. This CDR3 is 13 amino acids long. The germline gives CDR1 KGHSH, CDR2 LQKENI. The CDR3 reads CASSPTWAGPSLF. As DNA, the CDR3 is TGTGCCAGCTCACCAACTTGGGCAGGCCCCTCCCTCTTC. Together with reference TRBV18 and TRBJ1-2, the CDR3 gives the full variable domain: NAGVMQNPRHLVRRRGQEARLRCSPMKGHSHVYWYRQLPEEGLKFMVYLQKENIIDESGMPKERFSAEFPKEGPSILRIQQVVRGDSAAYFCASSPTWAGPSLFGSGTRLTVV.

The genes are TRBV3-1 (or the pseudogene TRBV3-2) and TRBJ2-1; 14 bases are a match to TRBD2. The junction had 5 bases not matched to a gene; V was cut back by 6 bases and J by 10 bases. The CDR3 sequence is 14 residues long. Germline V gene sequence: CDR1 LGHDT, CDR2 YNNKEL (reference sequence). In nucleotides, the CDR3 is TGTGCCAGCAGGACTAGCGGGGGGGCTTCCGAGCAGTTCTTC. It is translated as CASRTSGGASEQFF.

This sequence joins TRBV2 and TRBJ2-4; TRBD1 matches 8 bases. J gave up 4 bases and V 5 bases, and 4 bases lay outside the gene matches. CDR1 SNHLY and CDR2 FYNNEI come from the germline V gene. The CDR3 sequence is 14 residues long. In DNA form, the CDR3 reads TGTGCCAGCAGTCTAAGACAGGGGAAAAACATTCAGTACTTC. Translating gives CASSLRQGKNIQYF.

The chain couples TRBV19 to TRBJ1-6, with 8 bases identical to TRBD1. V lost 5 bases, J lost 4 bases, and 4 bases stayed unmatched. The CDR3 sequence is 15 residues long. Germline V gives CDR1 LNHDA, CDR2 SQIVND (reference sequence). The CDR3, as DNA: TGTGCCAGTAGTCCGGACAGGGCATATAATTCACCCCTCCACTTT. Its protein product is CASSPDRAYNSPLHF.

The rearrangement uses TRBV27 and TRBJ2-1, with D possibly TRBD2 on 7 matching bases. In germline, CDR1 is MNHEY, CDR2 SMNVEV (reference sequence). Trimming pared 4 bases from V and 8 bases from J, leaving 15 bases between. The CDR3 spans 14 residues. The DNA for the CDR3 is TGTGCCAGCAGTTCCGGGGGGCGCATCGATGAGCAGTTCTTC. Translation gives CASSSGGRIDEQFF.

This chain links TRBV19 with TRBJ1-5; D is uncertain. CDR1 LNHDA and CDR2 SQIVND come from the germline V gene (reference sequence). The V gene lost 7 bases and the J gene lost 3 bases, with 10 bases spanning the gap. The CDR3 is 13 amino acids. CDR3 sequence: CASTDTANQPQHF. CDR3 DNA sequence: TGTGCCAGTACCGACACTGCCAATCAGCCCCAGCATTTT.